This T cell receptor beta chain is drawn from a study of cytomegalovirus exposure and HLA in healthy donors. Germline loops: CDR1 MNHNY, CDR2 SVGAGI (reference sequence). V was cut by 5 bases and J by 2 bases, with 10 bases left in between. CDR3 length: 15 amino acids. PCR employed 60 Vbeta and 13 Jbeta primers. Sequencing was performed with immunoSEQ multiplex PCR; in TCRdb, only in-frame clones are kept and a portion is missing. Among 150,000 to 200,000 clones listed, just over 75% were seen once. Study results and limitations: A prior analysis recorded that most TCR beta V segments were productive about 90% or about 30% of the time.

A note on this clone: Its antigen is unknown.

This chain links TRBV6-6 with TRBJ2-6; maybe TRBD1 (5 bases). This TCR was sampled from a woman aged 30 to 39 in good health and CMV-seropositive. The sequenced material came from PBMCs. The CDR3 spells CASSGATAGANVLTF. CDR3 coding DNA: TGTGCCAGCAGTGGGGCCACAGCTGGGGCCAACGTCCTGACTTTC.